Listed below are T cell receptor beta chains from one sample, sequenced in a study of T cell responses to AZD1222 COVID-19 vaccine. Measured with immunoSEQ multiplex PCR; TCRdb has only the in-frame clones, and not every one. The repertoire holds some 130,000 clones, with 75% to 95% as singletons. This material consisted of peripheral blood, taken 28 days after the second AZD1222 dose. The receptors originated from an adult who received the AZD1222 COVID-19 vaccine. CDR3s include the opening cysteine and the closing phenylalanine or tryptophan. A D gene is named only where the DNA matches it firmly.

TRBD1	TRBV5-1	CASSLTGTGLYEAFF
.	TRBV4-1	CASSLPPGGRGYGYTF
.	TRBV12-3/TRBV12-4	CASSPYQETQYF
.	TRBV6-5	CASSGTGATEQYF
.	TRBV2	CASSEGRDGPIYEQYF
.	TRBV6-6	CASSYSESGELFF
.	TRBV9	CASSVGQVPNTIYF
.	TRBV2	CASTPGFSNQPQHF
TRBD1	TRBV10-3	CAILSGTGTDYGYTF
TRBD1	TRBV10-3	CAISAGTASEAFF
.	TRBV18	CASSPPGQAYGYTF
.	TRBV2	CASSEGNTEAFF
TRBD1	TRBV6-5	CASRRSGGRNTEAFF
.	TRBV12-5	CARQESGDGYTF
TRBD2	TRBV12-3/TRBV12-4	CATLAGEGRGAVF
.	TRBV5-6	CASSPRTLYEQYF
.	TRBV6-1	CASSEAAMFMNTEAFF
.	TRBV30	CAWSHGLLNEKLFF
.	TRBV5-4	CASSPPEGGDTQYF
TRBD1	TRBV19	CASSARQGSHSYEQYF
.	TRBV29-1	CSVVIRGQGTGELFF
TRBD2	TRBV10-3	CATRQGTGLATTDTQYF
.	TRBV6-5	CASSYSGSVTDTQYF
.	TRBV14	CASPPPSYNEQFF
TRBD2	TRBV11-2	CASSLGGGGTYEQYF
TRBD1	TRBV9	CASSATPGQGGYNEQFF
.	TRBV18	CASSNGVSGNTIYF
.	TRBV5-5	CASSLVPANTEAFF
.	TRBV29-1	CSVAPGADTIYF
.	TRBV7-8	CASSKYVQETQYF
.	TRBV2	CASSLRQPFEAFF
.	TRBV4-3	CASNTRGGIGANEKLFF